A single sample is the source of the 19 T cell receptor beta chains below, sequenced in a study of T-cell memory formation after mild COVID-19. Each CDR3 protein gets one entry after TCRdb re-called the 5' RACE reads with MiXCR. The data show almost 350,000 distinct CDR3 sequences, with 20% to 25% seen just once and around 23% held by the top ten. The sequenced sample consisted of PBMCs or a T cell subset sorted from them (not recorded which). Receptor source: a man aged 18 to 35 who had mild COVID-19 (a few samples of this study predate the infection). Cell type and time point are not known.

The gene calls are TRBV7-3 and TRBJ2-2; the D is unclear. The V gene lost 5 bases and the J gene lost 4 bases, with 11 bases spanning the gap. The length of the CDR3 is 14 residues. The germline CDR1 and CDR2 sequences are SGHTA and FQGTGA. CDR3 in DNA: TGTGCCAGCAGCCCCGTTCTGCGCACCGGGGAGCTGTTTTTT. It yields the protein CASSPVLRTGELFF. Variable domain in full (rest from reference TRBV7-3 and TRBJ2-2): GAGVSQTPSNKVTEKGKYVELRCDPISGHTALYWYRQSLGQGPEFLIYFQGTGAADDSGLPNDRFFAVRPEGSVSTLKIQRTERGDSAVYLCASSPVLRTGELFFGEGSRLTVL.

This clonotype has just a few counts. The J gene is TRBJ2-4, the V gene TRBV15; no firm D call. Trimming left V 5 bases short and J 0 bases short, with 14 bases between. The germline gives CDR1 LNHNV, CDR2 YYDKDF (reference sequence). The CDR3 has 16 amino acids. CDR3 sequence reads: CATSPPLEQAKNIQYF. In nucleotides, the CDR3 is TGTGCCACCAGCCCACCCCTGGAACAAGCCAAAAACATTCAGTACTTC.

The J gene is TRBJ1-1, the V gene TRBV12-3 or TRBV12-4; unclear D gene. The CDR3 is 13 amino acids. Trimming pared 7 bases from V and 4 bases from J, leaving 13 bases between. The CDR3 DNA follows: TGTGCCAGCAAGTCGGGGTTGAGCACTGAAGCTTTCTTT. Its protein is CASKSGLSTEAFF.

The CDR3 protein is CASSEFRSGWNMNTEAFF. Here the CDR3 DNA reads TGCGCCAGCAGTGAGTTTAGATCAGGGTGGAACATGAACACTGAAGCTTTCTTT. The chain is built from TRBV10-2 and TRBJ1-1, with a tentative D call TRBD1 (5 bases). The V gene's germline CDR1 is WSHSY and CDR2 SAAADI. There are 18 residues in the CDR3. Deletions cut 1 base from V and 0 bases from J, with 18 bases between.

The V call is TRBV7-8, the J call TRBJ1-5, with D possibly matching TRBD1 (5 bases). Germline CDR1 and CDR2: SGHVS and FQNEAQ. This CDR3 is 14 amino acids long. V was clipped by 1 base and J by 3 bases, with 7 bases between them. This CDR3 reads CASSLDRNNQPQHF. For the CDR3, the DNA is TGTGCCAGCAGCTTAGACAGGAACAATCAGCCCCAGCATTTT.

This chain connects TRBV5-1 to TRBJ2-2, with 13 positions matching TRBD2. V dropped 6 bases and J dropped 4; count of bases not matched to a gene: 3. This CDR3 contains 15 residues. The germline gives CDR1 SGHRS, CDR2 YFSETQ. CDR3 sequence reads: CASKLAGGPTGELFF. The CDR3 nucleotides are TGCGCCAGCAAACTAGCGGGGGGGCCCACCGGGGAGCTGTTTTTT.

This clonotype appeared a few times. The V and J genes are TRBV4-2 and TRBJ1-1; a weak D match, TRBD1 (5 bases). CDR1 LGHNA and CDR2 YNFKEQ come from the germline V gene. V lost 0 bases and J 4 bases, leaving 12 bases between the germline ends. This CDR3 region has 15 residues. The CDR3 protein is CASSQEGVLGTEAFF. The CDR3 nucleotides are TGTGCCAGCAGCCAAGAAGGGGTCTTAGGCACTGAAGCTTTCTTT.

This clonotype was found a few times. The chain has TRBV6-2 or TRBV6-3 and TRBJ2-1; 7 bases map to TRBD2. Per germline, CDR1 MNHEY and CDR2 SVGEGT. J was trimmed by 7 bases and V by 6 bases; bases with no gene match: 6. CDR3 length: 13 amino acids. The CDR3 nucleotides read TGTGCCAGCAGCCCCTTGGGGGGGAATGAGCAGTTCTTC. Translated: CASSPLGGNEQFF.

The chain links TRBV3-1 to TRBJ2-4; D is undetermined. Germline V CDR1 and CDR2: LGHDT, YNNKEL (reference sequence). The CDR3 is 15 residues long. Trimming left V 6 bases short and J 0 bases short, with 12 bases between. CDR3 DNA sequence: TGTGCCAGCAGTGGCATCGGGCGAGCCAAAAACATTCAGTACTTC. The encoded protein is CASSGIGRAKNIQYF.

The chain has TRBV5-1 and TRBJ1-6, with no clear D. Trimming shortened V by 1 base and J by 7 bases, and 9 bases separated the two germline ends. Germline V gene lookup returns CDR1 SGHRS and CDR2 YFSETQ. The CDR3 length is 14 residues. In DNA, the CDR3 is TGCGCCAGCAGCTTGACGGTAAAGAATTCACCCCTCCACTTT. It codes for CASSLTVKNSPLHF.

The V gene is TRBV7-2, the J gene TRBJ1-4; D unclear. Germline V CDR1 and CDR2: SGHTA, FQGNSA. CDR3 length: 15 amino acids. Deletions cut 5 bases from V and 4 bases from J, with 14 bases between. CDR3 coding DNA: TGTGCCAGCAGCCCAGTTACGGCTAATAATGAAAAACTGTTTTTT. Its translation: CASSPVTANNEKLFF.

The chain has TRBV6-5 and TRBJ2-7, with D hard to call. Germline CDR1 MNHEY, CDR2 SVGAGI. This CDR3 region has 15 residues. V shed 6 bases and J shed 2 bases, with 17 bases lying between them. In DNA form, the CDR3 reads TGTGCCAGCAGACGAACAGCAGAACTTCCCTACGAGCAGTACTTC. Translated: CASRRTAELPYEQYF.

This clonotype was seen only a few times. CDR3 DNA: TGCGCCAGCAGCCAATATCCCGAATCCTACGAGCAGTACTTC. Translating gives CASSQYPESYEQYF. V and J are TRBV4-1 and TRBJ2-7, with D hard to call. The CDR3 totals 14 residues. With 2 bases removed from V and 1 base from J, the gap between germline ends came to 9 bases. The germline CDR1 and CDR2 sequences are MGHRA and YSYEKL.

This clonotype appeared once. V gene TRBV24-1 combines with J gene TRBJ1-1; perhaps TRBD1 as D (5 bases). The CDR3 length is 13 residues. V was trimmed by 5 bases and J by 4 bases, leaving 10 bases between them. Germline V gene lookup returns CDR1 KGHDR and CDR2 SFDVKD. The CDR3 protein is CATSVDSLTEAFF. The CDR3, as DNA: TGTGCCACCAGTGTAGACAGTCTCACTGAAGCTTTCTTT.

The genes are TRBV4-3 and TRBJ2-1; 8 bases match TRBD2. CDR1 and CDR2 from the germline V gene are LGHNA and YSLEER. The CDR3 length is 16 residues. V was pared by 0 bases and J by 7 bases, with 8 bases of the junction left unmatched. The CDR3, as DNA: TGCGCCAGCAGCCAAGATTACGCGGGGGGAGTAAATGAGCAGTTCTTC. Encoded protein: CASSQDYAGGVNEQFF.

This clonotype was seen ten or more times. The chain links TRBV11-2 to TRBJ2-1, with D tentatively TRBD1 or TRBD2 (5 bases each). The CDR3 totals 13 residues. Germline CDR1 is SGHAT and CDR2 is FQNNGV. Trimming left V 5 bases short and J 8 bases short, with 13 bases between. The CDR3 region is CASSGQLGDEQFF. As DNA, the CDR3 is TGTGCCAGCAGCGGACAACTAGGAGATGAGCAGTTCTTC.

V usage is TRBV3-1 and J usage is TRBJ2-1; possible D gene TRBD2, 7 bases. Germline loops: CDR1 LGHDT, CDR2 YNNKEL (reference sequence). The CDR3 is 17 amino acids. Deletions cut 3 bases from V and 6 bases from J, with 21 bases between. CDR3 DNA: TGTGCCAGCAGCCACCTCAGGGGCGGGGGTAGTCGCAATGAGCAGTTCTTC. Its translation is CASSHLRGGGSRNEQFF.

The rearrangement links TRBV7-2 to TRBJ1-6; D may be TRBD1 (5 bases). Trimming shortened V by 8 bases and J by 0 bases, and 8 bases separated the two germline ends. Germline assignment: CDR1 SGHTA and CDR2 FQGNSA. This CDR3 has 14 amino acids. CDR3 loop: CASRQSSYNSPLHF. CDR3 in DNA: TGTGCCAGCCGACAGAGCTCCTATAATTCACCCCTCCACTTT.

V and J are TRBV5-5 and TRBJ2-2, with 7 bases identical to TRBD2. The V gene's germline CDR1 is SGHKS and CDR2 YYEKEE (reference sequence). The CDR3 loop spans 17 amino acids. The trim removed 4 bases at V and 1 base at J, leaving 10 bases unmatched. CDR3 bases: TGTGCCAGCAGCCCGAGTCGGGGCGGGGGGAACACCGGGGAGCTGTTTTTT. This translates into CASSPSRGGGNTGELFF.